This T cell receptor beta chain was obtained from a study of early T cells in non-severe SARS-CoV-2 infection. Study as a whole: Sequencing used unsorted whole-blood bulk RNA, so chains lack pairing.

Study results and caveats: VDJdb matching, biased toward anti-spike CD8 responses, missed private and CD4 specificities.

Individual cDNA molecules received unique molecular identifiers during library preparation. One entry per CDR3 protein results from TCRdb running MiXCR on the 5' RACE reads. The top ten hold around 6.4% of the sample, which has about 68,000 distinct CDR3 sequences, roughly a tenth seen once. The trim removed 6 bases at V and 2 bases at J, leaving 16 bases unmatched. The CDR3 covers 17 residues. Many counts were recorded for this clonotype. Antigen unknown. This chain joins TRBV12-3 or TRBV12-4 and TRBJ2-7; TRBD1 matches at 7 bases. Sequencing was performed on whole blood. The origin of this receptor is an adult who was a healthcare worker with PCR-confirmed SARS-CoV-2 infection or an uninfected control (not recorded which). CDR3 protein: CASSPGQSIFFTYEQYF. CDR3 nucleotide sequence: TGTGCCAGCAGCCCGGGACAGAGCATCTTTTTTACCTACGAGCAGTACTTC.